Sequencing of this TCR beta chain was carried out in a study of T cells after yellow fever vaccination. TCRdb reanalysed the 5' RACE reads using MiXCR and keeps one entry per CDR3 protein. This table has about 120,000 distinct CDR3 sequences, roughly 8.2% appearing once. Trimming took off 10 bases at V and 1 base at J, with 15 bases between the two ends. The CDR3 contains 14 residues. Germline V gene data show CDR1 as SGHVS and CDR2 as FQNEAQ. The specimen comprised CD8+ T cells sorted from PBMCs, sampled on the day of the yellow fever booster vaccination. This sequence joins TRBV7-8 and TRBJ2-3; tentative D call: TRBD2 (6 bases). The receptor's source is a young man who received the YFV17D yellow fever vaccine. CDR3 bases: TGTGCCACCATAGGGCGGGACGGCACAGATACGCAGTATTTT. Its translation: CATIGRDGTDTQYF.